This T cell receptor (beta chain) was retrieved from a study of T cells after posttransplantation cyclophosphamide. Here immunoSEQ multiplex PCR was the method, and the copy in TCRdb shows in-frame clones only, minus some. This repertoire holds about 34,000 clones, and none appear only once. The V gene's germline CDR1 is MGHRA and CDR2 YSYEKL. This CDR3 contains 14 residues. Trimming removed 3 bases from V and 4 bases from J, with 10 bases in between. This clone was counted at least ten times. The sample taken for sequencing was PBMCs. The chain carries TRBV4-1 and TRBJ2-4; D is possibly TRBD1 (5 bases). This clonotype originated in a woman in her 50s in good health and a related stem cell transplant donor. The chain's CDR3 is CASSQIGQKNIQYF. The CDR3 DNA reads TGCGCCAGCAGCCAGATAGGACAAAAAAACATTCAGTACTTC.